A selection of T cell receptor beta chains follows, all from one sample in a study of T cells in Graves' hyperthyroidism and ophthalmopathy. MiXCR, applied by TCRdb to the multiplex PCR reads, yields one record per CDR3 protein. Among 600,000 or so distinct CDR3 sequences listed, around 42% were seen once. Material: peripheral blood or thyroid tissue (not recorded which). The source of these receptors is a woman under 30 with Graves' hyperthyroidism. Both conserved end residues are part of each CDR3. Each record gives: J gene, clone size, V gene, D gene, CDR3 protein, CDR3 DNA. The D gene is left open where the match is weak. Clone size is not always given. Where it is, it says once, few, many or a class for expanded clones.

TRBJ2-2 - TRBV15 - CATSRGATGELFF TGTGCCACCAGCCGAGGTGCGACAGGGGAGCTGTTTTTT
TRBJ1-5 once TRBV10-3 - CALSESFGIQPRHF TGTGCCCTCAGTGAGTCGTTCGGAATTCAGCCCCGGCATTTT
TRBJ1-5 many TRBV10-2 - CASRDVAFNQPQHF TGCGCCAGCAGGGACGTAGCGTTCAATCAGCCCCAGCATTTT
TRBJ2-7 few TRBV5-1 - CASSHGRGPLYEQYF TGCGCCAGCAGCCATGGGAGGGGGCCGCTCTACGAGCAGTACTTC
TRBJ2-2 many TRBV10-3 - CAIRGGQRGTGELFF TGTGCCATCAGGGGGGGACAGCGAGGCACCGGGGAGCTGTTTTTT
TRBJ1-1 - TRBV5-1 TRBD1 CASSRPGQGAFTEPFF TGCGCCAGCAGCAGGCCGGGACAGGGGGCTTTCACTGAACCTTTCTTT
TRBJ1-2 - TRBV25-1 - CAWSSYEGYGYTF TGTGCCTGGAGTTCGTACGAAGGATATGGCTACACCTTC
TRBJ1-5 few TRBV25-1 TRBD1 CASSHQGQGGNQPQHF TGTGCCAGCAGCCATCAGGGACAGGGCGGCAATCAGCCCCAGCATTTT
TRBJ2-7 - TRBV7-6 TRBD2 CASRPLAGGGSYEQYF TGTGCCAGCAGACCCCTAGCGGGAGGGGGTTCCTACGAGCAGTACTTC
TRBJ2-5 once TRBV10-3 - CAISDRTAQETQYF TGTGCCATCAGTGATAGGACAGCTCAAGAGACCCAGTACTTC
TRBJ1-5 - TRBV12-5 - CASGQYVGGQPQHF TGTGCTAGTGGCCAATACGTGGGGGGACAGCCCCAGCATTTT
TRBJ1-6 - TRBV2 - CASSPIFRGRLNPPLHF TGTGCCAGCAGTCCCATTTTTCGGGGACGGCTAAATCCACCCCTCCACTTT
TRBJ1-3 - TRBV25-1 - CASSEVGWGNTIYF TGTGCCAGCAGTGAAGTGGGTTGGGGAAACACCATATATTTT
TRBJ1-6 - TRBV5-1 TRBD1 CASGVVSGGNSPLHF TGCGCCAGTGGTGTGGTGTCAGGGGGTAATTCACCCCTCCACTTT
TRBJ1-2 few TRBV7-9 TRBD1 CASSSDRGGSGYTF TGTGCCAGCAGCTCGGACAGGGGCGGGAGTGGCTACACCTTC
TRBJ2-7 many TRBV29-1 - CSALGRGYEQYF TGCAGCGCGTTAGGGCGCGGCTACGAGCAGTACTTC
TRBJ1-2 - TRBV7-6 - CASSWTSGRGDYGYTF TGTGCCAGCAGCTGGACTAGCGGGAGGGGGGACTATGGCTACACCTTC
TRBJ1-2 - TRBV29-1 TRBD1 CSVWTGANYGYTF TGCAGCGTTTGGACAGGAGCTAACTATGGCTACACCTTC
TRBJ2-7 few TRBV9 - CASSVGGRAREQYF TGTGCCAGCAGCGTAGGTGGGAGAGCGCGGGAGCAGTACTTC
TRBJ2-7 - TRBV2 - CASSLRDGPYEQYF TGTGCCAGCAGCTTACGGGACGGTCCCTACGAGCAGTACTTC
TRBJ1-6 many TRBV20-1 - CSAPSDSIDSPLHF TGCAGCGCTCCGTCGGATAGCATAGATTCACCCCTCCACTTT
TRBJ2-7 - TRBV11-2 - CASSLDTPSYEQYF TGTGCCAGCAGCTTAGATACCCCCTCCTACGAGCAGTACTTC
TRBJ1-1 - TRBV21-1 - CASSADLGTEAFF TGTGCCAGCAGCGCCGATTTGGGAACTGAAGCTTTCTTT
TRBJ1-6 - TRBV7-9 TRBD1 CASSRGQGVNSPLHF TGTGCCAGCAGCAGGGGACAGGGGGTGAATTCACCCCTCCACTTT
TRBJ1-2 once TRBV2 TRBD1 CASSQDPQGDGNYGYTF TGTGCCAGCAGCCAAGACCCCCAGGGGGACGGAAACTATGGCTACACCTTC
TRBJ2-5 - TRBV7-9 - CASSPYSNQPQYF TGTGCCAGCAGCCCGTATAGCAATCAGCCCCAGTACTTC
TRBJ2-7 - TRBV25-1 TRBD2 CASVEASGAYEQYF TGTGCCAGCGTTGAAGCTAGCGGCGCCTACGAGCAGTACTTC
TRBJ1-1 - TRBV19 - CASSMAGPEAFF TGTGCCAGTAGTATGGCGGGACCTGAAGCTTTCTTT
TRBJ2-5 few TRBV6-6 TRBD2 CAVSGREPETQYF TGTGCCGTAAGCGGGCGGGAGCCCGAGACCCAGTACTTC
TRBJ2-5 - TRBV2 - CASSYPGAEQETQYF TGTGCCAGCAGTTACCCGGGAGCGGAACAAGAGACCCAGTACTTC
TRBJ2-7 few TRBV20-1 - CSALSAGQEQYF TGCAGTGCTCTATCGGCAGGACAAGAGCAGTACTTC
TRBJ1-5 - TRBV7-9 - CASSLGYSSNQPQHF TGTGCCAGCAGCTTAGGGTACAGTTCAAATCAGCCCCAGCATTTT
TRBJ1-2 few TRBV12-3/TRBV12-4 - CASTLNIGVHYGYTF TGTGCCAGCACCCTGAACATCGGGGTTCACTATGGCTACACCTTC
TRBJ1-2 few TRBV2 - CASSLSAGGYGYTF TGTGCCAGCAGTTTATCCGCGGGGGGCTATGGCTACACCTTC
TRBJ1-2 many TRBV2 - CASNLISDRNYGYTF TGTGCCAGCAACCTAATTTCGGACAGAAACTATGGCTACACCTTC
TRBJ1-1 - TRBV10-3 - CAIRDSRAEAFF TGTGCCATCAGGGACAGTAGGGCTGAAGCTTTCTTT
TRBJ1-2 once TRBV12-3/TRBV12-4 - CASSFLVGGGSYGYTF TGTGCCAGCAGTTTTTTAGTCGGCGGGGGGAGCTATGGCTACACCTTC
TRBJ1-1 - TRBV20-1 - CSAIHSEAFF TGCAGTGCTATTCATTCTGAAGCTTTCTTT
TRBJ1-1 - TRBV7-9 - CASSVSSAEAFF TGTGCCAGCAGCGTATCCAGCGCTGAAGCTTTCTTT
TRBJ1-5 medium-sized TRBV29-1 - CSVGQTQGQPQHF TGCAGCGTTGGACAGACTCAGGGGCAGCCCCAGCATTTT
TRBJ2-7 few TRBV9 - CASSPQSSYEQYF TGTGCCAGCAGCCCCCAGAGCTCCTACGAGCAGTACTTC
TRBJ1-5 few TRBV24-1 TRBD1 CASSQAGDRGNQPQHF TGTGCCAGCAGCCAAGCCGGGGACAGGGGGAATCAGCCCCAGCATTTT
TRBJ1-5 many TRBV2 - CASSGQGSQPQHF TGTGCCAGCAGTGGGCAGGGGAGTCAGCCCCAGCATTTT
TRBJ1-2 - TRBV29-1 - CSVLGDGGYTF TGCAGCGTTCTAGGGGATGGTGGCTACACCTTC
TRBJ2-5 - TRBV12-3/TRBV12-4 - CASSPGDSLETQYF TGTGCCAGCAGTCCGGGGGACAGTTTAGAGACCCAGTACTTC
TRBJ1-1 - TRBV10-3 - CAITGERLTEAFF TGTGCCATCACTGGGGAGAGGCTCACTGAAGCTTTCTTT
TRBJ1-3 - TRBV20-1 - CSASGAARRNTIYF TGCAGTGCTAGTGGTGCCGCTAGGAGGAACACCATATATTTT
TRBJ1-1 few TRBV3-1 - CASSQARGRAFF TGTGCCAGCAGCCAAGCGCGGGGCAGGGCTTTCTTT
TRBJ1-5 few TRBV7-2 - CASSLATRGTNGPKPQHF TGTGCCAGCAGCTTAGCGACAAGAGGGACAAATGGACCGAAGCCCCAGCATTTT
TRBJ1-5 - TRBV6-1 - CASRALDGQPQHF TGTGCCAGCAGGGCCCTAGACGGTCAGCCCCAGCATTTT
TRBJ1-5 few TRBV7-3 - CASSLGPEQPQHF TGTGCCAGCAGCTTAGGGCCCGAACAGCCCCAGCATTTT
TRBJ2-3 once TRBV19 TRBD2 CASTLAGRTDTQYF TGTGCCAGTACACTAGCGGGGCGCACAGATACGCAGTATTTT
TRBJ1-4 many TRBV29-1 - CSATADLGNEKLFF TGCAGCGCGACGGCGGACCTCGGTAATGAAAAACTGTTTTTT
TRBJ1-2 many TRBV12-3/TRBV12-4 - CASLDGDYGYTF TGTGCCAGCCTGGACGGGGACTATGGCTACACCTTC
TRBJ2-7 - TRBV4-1 TRBD2 CASSQESGRRYEQYF TGCGCCAGCAGCCAAGAGAGCGGGAGGCGATACGAGCAGTACTTC